A selection of T cell receptor beta chains follows, all from one sample in a study of T cells in Graves' hyperthyroidism and ophthalmopathy. TCRdb itself ran the multiplex PCR reads through MiXCR, one entry per CDR3 protein. The sample lists 250,000 or so distinct CDR3 sequences; 13% to 15% were seen once. Sequencing was carried out using blood. The origin of the receptors is a woman in her thirties or forties with Graves' hyperthyroidism that later progressed to Graves' ophthalmopathy. CDR3s include the opening cysteine and the closing phenylalanine or tryptophan. A D gene is named only where the DNA matches it firmly. Clone size is given for some rows only: seen once, a few or many times, or a class if the clone is expanded.

CDR3nt: TGTGCCAGCAGTCCGACCAGTGACACCTCCAACTACGAGCAGTACTTC
CDR3aa: CASSPTSDTSNYEQYF
abundance: NA
d_gene: NA
j_gene: TRBJ2-7
v_gene: TRBV5-4

CDR3nt: TGTGCCAGCAGTTGGGAGCGGGAGTCAACTTCGAATGAGCAGTTCTTC
CDR3aa: CASSWERESTSNEQFF
abundance: many
d_gene: TRBD2
j_gene: TRBJ2-1
v_gene: TRBV28

CDR3nt: TGTGCCAGCAGCCCAGTTAGGGGGCCCCGATTGAACACTGAAGCTTTCTTT
CDR3aa: CASSPVRGPRLNTEAFF
abundance: many
d_gene: TRBD1
j_gene: TRBJ1-1
v_gene: TRBV11-1

CDR3nt: TGTGCCAGCAGCTTAGATACGGGTGGAAATGAGCAGTTCTTC
CDR3aa: CASSLDTGGNEQFF
abundance: many
d_gene: NA
j_gene: TRBJ2-1
v_gene: TRBV7-6

CDR3nt: TGTGCCAGCAGTGACCCCGAGGGGGCTAGCGGTGCACCGGGGGAGACCCAGTACTTC
CDR3aa: CASSDPEGASGAPGETQYF
abundance: many
d_gene: NA
j_gene: TRBJ2-5
v_gene: TRBV2

CDR3nt: TGTGCCAGCAGCCTATTTTATGACAGGGGGCTTTCCTACAATGAGCAGTTCTTC
CDR3aa: CASSLFYDRGLSYNEQFF
abundance: NA
d_gene: TRBD1
j_gene: TRBJ2-1
v_gene: TRBV6-2/TRBV6-3

CDR3nt: TGTGCCATCAGAAGGACAGAAACTATGAACACTGAAGCTTTCTTT
CDR3aa: CAIRRTETMNTEAFF
abundance: many
d_gene: NA
j_gene: TRBJ1-1
v_gene: TRBV10-3

CDR3nt: TGTGCCAGCAGCGTAGAGGGCGGTTTCGAGACCCAGTACTTC
CDR3aa: CASSVEGGFETQYF
abundance: NA
d_gene: NA
j_gene: TRBJ2-5
v_gene: TRBV2

CDR3nt: TGTGCCAGCAGTCCCCTAGCGGGAGGCTCCTACGAGCAGTACTTC
CDR3aa: CASSPLAGGSYEQYF
abundance: many
d_gene: TRBD2
j_gene: TRBJ2-7
v_gene: TRBV27

CDR3nt: TGTGCCAGCAGTTTAAGGAGCGGGAGTAGCACAGATACGCAGTATTTT
CDR3aa: CASSLRSGSSTDTQYF
abundance: many
d_gene: TRBD2
j_gene: TRBJ2-3
v_gene: TRBV27

CDR3nt: TGTGCCAGCTCACCAGAGGGACACATGAACACTGAAGCTTTCTTT
CDR3aa: CASSPEGHMNTEAFF
abundance: NA
d_gene: NA
j_gene: TRBJ1-1
v_gene: TRBV18

CDR3nt: TGTGCCAGCAGTTTATTCAGTCTCATCGGGACAGGGGGGATCAACGAGCAGTACTTC
CDR3aa: CASSLFSLIGTGGINEQYF
abundance: many
d_gene: TRBD1
j_gene: TRBJ2-7
v_gene: TRBV28

CDR3nt: TGTGCCAGCAGCTTCGGGGGCTCCTACAATGAGCAGTTCTTC
CDR3aa: CASSFGGSYNEQFF
abundance: many
d_gene: NA
j_gene: TRBJ2-1
v_gene: TRBV11-3

CDR3nt: TGTGCCACCAGCAGACGCAGGAGGGGTGAAAAACTGTTTTTT
CDR3aa: CATSRRRRGEKLFF
abundance: many
d_gene: NA
j_gene: TRBJ1-4
v_gene: TRBV15

CDR3nt: TGTGCCACCAGTGATAGAACAGGTAGCTCCTACGAGCAGTACTTC
CDR3aa: CATSDRTGSSYEQYF
abundance: NA
d_gene: NA
j_gene: TRBJ2-7
v_gene: TRBV24-1

CDR3nt: TGTGCCAGCAGCTTATCGCCAGGGAGCGGCTACGAGCAGTACTTC
CDR3aa: CASSLSPGSGYEQYF
abundance: many
d_gene: NA
j_gene: TRBJ2-7
v_gene: TRBV7-6

CDR3nt: TGTGCCAGCAGTTCGCGAAGGAAGGGAAGCTCCTATAATTCACCCCTCCACTTT
CDR3aa: CASSSRRKGSSYNSPLHF
abundance: many
d_gene: NA
j_gene: TRBJ1-6
v_gene: TRBV27

CDR3nt: TGTGCCAGCAGTTACTCCTCAGCGGGGTACGCTCCTAGCACAGATACGCAGTATTTT
CDR3aa: CASSYSSAGYAPSTDTQYF
abundance: many
d_gene: TRBD2
j_gene: TRBJ2-3
v_gene: TRBV6-2/TRBV6-3

CDR3nt: TGTGCCAGCAGCTTAGGGAAGTGGGCTTTCTTT
CDR3aa: CASSLGKWAFF
abundance: many
d_gene: NA
j_gene: TRBJ1-1
v_gene: TRBV7-9

CDR3nt: TGTGCCAGCAACCCTCCCGGGAACAATCAGCCCCAGCATTTT
CDR3aa: CASNPPGNNQPQHF
abundance: many
d_gene: NA
j_gene: TRBJ1-5
v_gene: TRBV28

CDR3nt: TGCGCCAGCAGCCCCCCAAGGGGCGGGGAGCTGTTTTTT
CDR3aa: CASSPPRGGELFF
abundance: few
d_gene: NA
j_gene: TRBJ2-2
v_gene: TRBV4-1

CDR3nt: TGTGCCAGCAGCCAAGGGGGAGGAAGCGGGGAGCTGTTTTTT
CDR3aa: CASSQGGGSGELFF
abundance: many
d_gene: NA
j_gene: TRBJ2-2
v_gene: TRBV3-1

CDR3nt: TGTGCCAGCAGTTCTCCCAGCTCCTACAATGAGCAGTTCTTC
CDR3aa: CASSSPSSYNEQFF
abundance: many
d_gene: NA
j_gene: TRBJ2-1
v_gene: TRBV6-1

CDR3nt: TGTGCCAGCAGCAAGACAGGGGGCTCCGGAAACACCATATATTTT
CDR3aa: CASSKTGGSGNTIYF
abundance: many
d_gene: TRBD1
j_gene: TRBJ1-3
v_gene: TRBV9

CDR3nt: TGTGCCAGCAGTTCTCTGAGGGCTCCGAACACCGGGGAGCTGTTTTTT
CDR3aa: CASSSLRAPNTGELFF
abundance: many
d_gene: NA
j_gene: TRBJ2-2
v_gene: TRBV6-1

CDR3nt: TGTGCCAGCAGCTTAGTCCCAGGGAAGGGTGAAAAACTGTTTTTT
CDR3aa: CASSLVPGKGEKLFF
abundance: many
d_gene: NA
j_gene: TRBJ1-4
v_gene: TRBV11-2

CDR3nt: TGTGCCAGCAGTGGGACTCCACAGGGTTATGGCTACACCTTC
CDR3aa: CASSGTPQGYGYTF
abundance: NA
d_gene: NA
j_gene: TRBJ1-2
v_gene: TRBV6-1

CDR3nt: TGTGCCAGCAGTGCCGTGGGGTTTGGCACAGATACGCAGTATTTT
CDR3aa: CASSAVGFGTDTQYF
abundance: many
d_gene: NA
j_gene: TRBJ2-3
v_gene: TRBV28

CDR3nt: TGTGCCAGCAGGGGCCATACTAGCACAGATACGCAGTATTTT
CDR3aa: CASRGHTSTDTQYF
abundance: many
d_gene: NA
j_gene: TRBJ2-3
v_gene: TRBV6-1

CDR3nt: TGTGCCAGCAGTGCCTGGACAGGGGGCAGGACCTACGAGCAGTACTTC
CDR3aa: CASSAWTGGRTYEQYF
abundance: many
d_gene: TRBD1
j_gene: TRBJ2-7
v_gene: TRBV27

CDR3nt: TGTGCCAGCAGTCTAGGGACCGTCAATGAGCAGTTCTTC
CDR3aa: CASSLGTVNEQFF
abundance: many
d_gene: NA
j_gene: TRBJ2-1
v_gene: TRBV12-3/TRBV12-4

CDR3nt: TGTGCCACCAGCAGAGAGACAGCCACTAATTCACCCCTCCACTTT
CDR3aa: CATSRETATNSPLHF
abundance: many
d_gene: NA
j_gene: TRBJ1-6
v_gene: TRBV15